The TCR beta chain described here comes from a study of T cells expressing NK-cell markers. Germline V gene lookup returns CDR1 SGHKS and CDR2 YYEKEE (reference sequence). The CDR3 has 14 amino acids. No DNA is given; TCRdb re-called the 5' RACE reads and lists each CDR3 protein once. The record lists around 470,000 distinct CDR3 sequences, of which the ten most abundant hold under 1.5%. The specimen was blood T cells: a sorted CD56 or NKG2C T cell subset, CD4+ or CD8+ T cells, or bulk PBMC T cells (not recorded which). The chain recombines TRBV5-5 with TRBJ1-2; the TCRdb call, TRBD1, lacks DNA for checking. The clonotype was recovered from a woman aged 45-65 years in good health. The CDR3 protein is CASSLEDRGVGYTF.